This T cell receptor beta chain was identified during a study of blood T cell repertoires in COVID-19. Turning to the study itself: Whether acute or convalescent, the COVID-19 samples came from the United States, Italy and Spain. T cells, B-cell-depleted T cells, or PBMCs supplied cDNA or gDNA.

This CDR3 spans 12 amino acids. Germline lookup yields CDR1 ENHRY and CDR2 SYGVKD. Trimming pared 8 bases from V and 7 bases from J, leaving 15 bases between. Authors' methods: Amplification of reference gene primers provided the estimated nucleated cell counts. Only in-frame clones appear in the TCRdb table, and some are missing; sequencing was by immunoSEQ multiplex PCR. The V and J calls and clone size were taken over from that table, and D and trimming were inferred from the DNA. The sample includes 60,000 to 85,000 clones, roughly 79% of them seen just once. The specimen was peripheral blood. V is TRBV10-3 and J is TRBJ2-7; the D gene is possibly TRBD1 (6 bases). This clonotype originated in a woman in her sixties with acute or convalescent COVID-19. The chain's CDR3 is CAIGATGREQYF. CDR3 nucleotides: TGTGCCATCGGGGCGACAGGAAGGGAGCAGTACTTC.